Presented here are 30 T cell receptor beta chains from one specimen sequenced in a study of cytomegalovirus exposure and HLA in healthy donors. Use of 60 Vbeta and 13 Jbeta primers characterized the PCR. Measured with immunoSEQ multiplex PCR; TCRdb has only the in-frame clones, and not every one. The data show about 130,000 clones, roughly 84% seen once. The specimen sequenced was PBMCs. The source is a man in his fifties in good health and CMV-seronegative.

The rearrangement uses TRBV6-1 and TRBJ2-5; no firm D call. The better agreement between TRBJ2-7 and the DNA end casts doubt on the J call. This CDR3 spans 14 amino acids. Per germline, CDR1 MNHNS and CDR2 SASEGT. For the CDR3, the DNA is TGTGCCAGCAGTGAAGCTCAGGTTACCTACGAGCAGTACTTC. This sequence encodes CASSEAQVTYEQYF.

V and J are TRBV7-9 and TRBJ2-5, with 10 bases lining up with TRBD1. The J call may be incorrect, as the DNA end agrees better with TRBJ2-7. CDR1 SEHNR and CDR2 FQNEAQ come from the germline V gene (reference sequence). There are 15 residues in the CDR3. The CDR3 region has the DNA TGTGCCAGCAGCTTAGGAGGGACAGGGGACTACGAGCAGTACTTC. Amino acid sequence: CASSLGGTGDYEQYF.

The V and J genes are TRBV6-5 and TRBJ1-1, with a weak D call TRBD1 (5 bases). CDR1 and CDR2 (germline): MNHEY, SVGAGI. The CDR3 spans 15 residues. The V end was cut by 7 bases, the J end by 0 bases, with 15 bases between. CDR3 protein: CASKGSPTMNTEAFF. In DNA, the CDR3 is TGTGCCAGCAAGGGGTCTCCTACCATGAACACTGAAGCTTTCTTT.

This chain joins TRBV18 and TRBJ1-6, with a tentative D call TRBD1 (5 bases). Germline V lookup: CDR1 KGHSH, CDR2 LQKENI. CDR3 length: 15 amino acids. V shed 8 bases and J shed 5 bases, with 16 bases lying between them. CDR3 region: CASAVTATNNSPLHF. In DNA form, the CDR3 reads TGTGCCAGCGCCGTGACAGCCACGAATAATTCACCCCTCCACTTT.

The rearrangement links TRBV25-1 to TRBJ1-1; 7 nucleotides align to TRBD1. V was clipped by 4 bases and J by 1 base; unmatched bases: 6. CDR1 MGHDK and CDR2 SYGVNS come from the germline V gene. CDR3 length equals 15 residues. CDR3 sequence: CASSGRTGPNTEAFF. The CDR3 bases are TGTGCCAGCAGTGGACGGACAGGTCCGAACACTGAAGCTTTCTTT.

J is TRBJ2-5 and V is TRBV19; 14 positions match TRBD2. CDR3 size: 17 residues. The trim removed 4 bases at V and 2 bases at J, leaving 6 bases unmatched. Germline CDR1 LNHDA, CDR2 SQIVND (reference sequence). The CDR3 region has the DNA TGTGCCAGTAGTACCCCTCGACTAGCGGGGGGGCAAGAGACCCAGTACTTC. It codes for CASSTPRLAGGQETQYF.

V is TRBV29-1 and J is TRBJ1-2, with D unresolved. Germline CDR1 SQVTM, CDR2 ANQGSEA. The V end lost 6 bases, the J end lost 2 bases, and 16 bases lay between the germline ends. This CDR3 has 14 residues. The CDR3 is CSVGPGSQNYGYTF. The DNA of the CDR3 is TGCAGCGTCGGCCCAGGCAGCCAAAACTATGGCTACACCTTC.

This clone has only a few counts. The chain joins TRBV10-2 to TRBJ2-1; perhaps TRBD2 as D (6 bases). Germline V gene lookup returns CDR1 WSHSY and CDR2 SAAADI. Deletions cut 9 bases from V and 9 bases from J, with 21 bases between. The length of the CDR3 is 14 residues. CDR3 protein: CASLLTRPGGEQFF. DNA for the CDR3: TGCGCCAGTCTACTGACTAGACCAGGCGGTGAGCAGTTCTTC.

This chain joins TRBV7-2 and TRBJ1-1; TRBD1 is a possible D gene (6 bases). CDR3 length: 16 residues. V lost 10 bases, J lost 5 bases, and 26 bases lay in between. CDR1 is SGHTA, CDR2 FQGNSA, per germline. CDR3 in amino acids: CATKTSGGRGGTEAFF. The CDR3 nucleotides read TGTGCCACCAAAACCAGTGGGGGCAGGGGAGGGACTGAAGCTTTCTTT.

The chain recombines TRBV7-9 with TRBJ2-5; TRBD1 aligns across 8 bases. Looked up from germline, CDR1 is SEHNR and CDR2 is FQNEAQ (reference sequence). The CDR3 extends over 17 amino acids. The ends lost 0 bases at V and 5 bases at J; junction bases unmatched: 11. CDR3 loop: CASSLAPQWTGPETQYF. In nucleotides, the CDR3 is TGTGCCAGCAGCTTAGCGCCACAGTGGACAGGGCCGGAGACCCAGTACTTC.

The chain is built from TRBV2 and TRBJ1-4; tentative D call: TRBD1 (5 bases). The CDR3 length is 16 residues. From germline, CDR1 is SNHLY and CDR2 FYNNEI. With 4 bases removed from V and 8 bases from J, the gap between germline ends came to 20 bases. The CDR3 loop is CASSGGRSVAGEKLFF. Here the CDR3 DNA reads TGTGCCAGCAGTGGGGGCCGATCAGTGGCGGGGGAAAAACTGTTTTTT.

V gene TRBV30 combines with J gene TRBJ1-3; D gene ambiguous. This CDR3 spans 14 amino acids. Trimming removed 0 bases at V and 11 bases at J, with 17 bases between. Germline CDR1 is GTSNPN and CDR2 is SVGIG (reference sequence). CDR3 amino acids: CAWSVRRESLAIYF. CDR3 bases: TGTGCCTGGAGTGTACGAAGGGAGTCACTCGCCATATATTTT.

The CDR3 bases are TGCGCCAGCAGCCCTTTAGCGGGGGGGCGGGAGACCCAGTACTTC. The encoded protein is CASSPLAGGRETQYF. This rearrangement joins TRBV4-1 to TRBJ2-5; 11 bases fit TRBD2. The CDR3 loop spans 15 amino acids. V trimming: 4 bases; J trimming: 5 bases; junction bases outside the gene matches: 6. Germline loops: CDR1 MGHRA, CDR2 YSYEKL.

The genes are TRBV27 and TRBJ1-1; D possibly corresponds to TRBD1 (5 bases). The CDR3 is 16 residues long. Trimming removed 2 bases from V and 3 bases from J, with 16 bases in between. Germline V gene sequence: CDR1 MNHEY, CDR2 SMNVEV (reference sequence). CDR3: CASSLRGGLWYTEAFF. The CDR3 bases are TGTGCCAGCAGTTTACGGGGGGGATTATGGTACACTGAAGCTTTCTTT.

This rearrangement joins TRBV6-5 to TRBJ1-3, with TRBD1 identical over 7 bases. V dropped 8 bases and J dropped 0; count of bases not matched to a gene: 7. This CDR3 spans 15 amino acids. The germline V gene encodes CDR1 MNHEY and CDR2 SVGAGI. In DNA form, the CDR3 reads TGTGCCAGCGCCCGGGACAGAGACTCTGGAAACACCATATATTTT. Translation gives CASARDRDSGNTIYF.

This clone came up once. This chain connects TRBV2 to TRBJ1-5; D unresolved. V lost 7 bases, J lost 1 base, and 5 bases lay in between. This CDR3 is 12 amino acids long. Germline CDR1 is SNHLY and CDR2 is FYNNEI. The CDR3 bases are TGTGCCAGCACGGTCAGCAATCAGCCCCAGCATTTT. It yields the protein CASTVSNQPQHF. The full variable domain, completed using reference TRBV2 and TRBJ1-5, is EPEVTQTPSHQVTQMGQEVILRCVPISNHLYFYWYRQILGQKVEFLVSFYNNEISEKSEIFDDQFSVERPDGSNFTLKIRSTKLEDSAMYFCASTVSNQPQHFGDGTRLSIL.

This clone was found once. This chain connects TRBV27 to TRBJ2-2; the match to TRBD2 covers 7 bases. CDR3 size: 15 residues. The germline V gene has CDR1 MNHEY and CDR2 SMNVEV (reference sequence). After removal of 2 bases from V and 5 bases from J, the junction contained 5 bases not matched to a gene. DNA of the CDR3: TGTGCCAGCAGTTTAAGCCGAGCGGGGACCGGGGAGCTGTTTTTT. This translates into CASSLSRAGTGELFF.

This sequence joins TRBV2 and TRBJ1-6; no clear D gene. The germline V gene has CDR1 SNHLY and CDR2 FYNNEI. The CDR3 totals 15 residues. The V gene lost 7 bases and the J gene lost 5 bases, with 15 bases spanning the gap. DNA for the CDR3: TGTGCCAGCACGGGAGGGAGGGTTGATAATTCACCCCTCCACTTT. The encoded protein is CASTGGRVDNSPLHF.

The chain is built from TRBV5-1 and TRBJ1-2; TRBD1 might be the D (6 bases). CDR1 and CDR2 (germline): SGHRS, YFSETQ. CDR3 length equals 13 residues. V was clipped by 4 bases and J by 8 bases, with 15 bases between them. The CDR3 DNA reads as TGCGCCAGCAGCATAAAACAGGGATCCGGCTACACCTTC. It specifies CASSIKQGSGYTF.

The V and J genes are TRBV5-1 and TRBJ2-1; possibly TRBD2 for D (5 bases). V was pared by 0 bases and J by 0 bases, with 10 bases between. Germline CDR1 and CDR2: SGHRS and YFSETQ. CDR3 size: 16 residues. The CDR3 reads CASSLETGSSYNEQFF. The CDR3 region has the DNA TGCGCCAGCAGCTTGGAGACGGGGAGCTCCTACAATGAGCAGTTCTTC.

V is TRBV2 and J is TRBJ1-1; possible D gene TRBD1, 6 bases. The germline V gene has CDR1 SNHLY and CDR2 FYNNEI. This CDR3 is 12 amino acids long. The V end lost 4 bases, the J end lost 4 bases, and 7 bases lay between the germline ends. CDR3 amino acids: CASSVQGTEAFF. CDR3 DNA sequence: TGTGCCAGCAGTGTACAGGGCACTGAAGCTTTCTTT.

This chain links TRBV19 with TRBJ1-6; D remains unclear. Trimming took 0 bases from V and 3 from J, leaving 12 bases between them. Germline V gives CDR1 LNHDA, CDR2 SQIVND (reference sequence). The CDR3 spans 17 residues. The CDR3 sequence: CASSIEAGSHYNSPLHF. For the CDR3, the DNA is TGTGCCAGTAGTATAGAAGCAGGCTCTCACTATAATTCACCCCTCCACTTT.

V gene TRBV7-8 combines with J gene TRBJ2-2; 13 positions match TRBD2. The junction had 16 bases not matched to a gene; V was cut back by 10 bases and J by 5 bases. The CDR3 sequence is 18 residues long. In germline, CDR1 is SGHVS, CDR2 FQNEAQ. The CDR3 reads CAIRGKGLAGTVTGELFF. The CDR3 nucleotides are TGTGCCATCCGCGGCAAGGGACTAGCGGGGACTGTTACCGGGGAGCTGTTTTTT.

The chain links TRBV30 to TRBJ1-6; D is possibly TRBD1 (5 bases). Trimming removed 5 bases at V and 0 bases at J, with 14 bases between. From germline, CDR1 is GTSNPN and CDR2 SVGIG (reference sequence). This CDR3 has 16 residues. The CDR3 region is CAWQGYESSYNSPLHF. The CDR3 DNA reads as TGTGCCTGGCAGGGTTACGAAAGCTCCTATAATTCACCCCTCCACTTT. The entire variable domain, with the rest obtained from reference TRBV30 and TRBJ1-6, is as follows: SQTIHQWPATLVQPVGSPLSLECTVEGTSNPNLYWYRQAAGRGLQLLFYSVGIGQISSEVPQNLSASRPQDRQFILSSKKLLLSDSGFYLCAWQGYESSYNSPLHFGNGTRLTVT.

The sample holds a few counts of this clone. The chain uses TRBV14 and TRBJ2-7, with D tentatively TRBD1 (5 bases). The CDR3 is 12 amino acids. Looked up from germline, CDR1 is SGHDN and CDR2 is FVKESK. V gave up 5 bases and J gave up 5 bases, with 10 bases separating them. Here the CDR3 reads CASSRGGHEQYF. In DNA form, the CDR3 reads TGTGCCAGCAGCAGGGGTGGGCACGAGCAGTACTTC.

In its sample, this clone was seen once. This chain links TRBV7-2 with TRBJ2-7; 10 bases line up with TRBD1. Germline CDR1 and CDR2: SGHTA and FQGNSA. The trim removed 5 bases at V and 6 bases at J, leaving 13 bases unmatched. This CDR3 has 16 residues. CDR3 coding DNA: TGTGCCAGCAGCCCCCTCGGGACAGGGGCGTGGGGCGAGCAGTACTTC. Protein sequence: CASSPLGTGAWGEQYF.

The V gene is TRBV4-1, the J gene TRBJ1-2, with 10 bases fitting TRBD1. V was clipped by 4 bases and J by 3 bases; unmatched bases: 14. CDR3 size: 18 residues. Germline values: CDR1 MGHRA, CDR2 YSYEKL. CDR3 coding DNA: TGCGCCAGCAGCCGAGTCCCGGGACAGGGGTTTGGAGACTATGGCTACACCTTC. Amino acid sequence: CASSRVPGQGFGDYGYTF.

This chain joins TRBV29-1 and TRBJ2-3, with a possible D match to TRBD2 (6 bases). The germline gives CDR1 SQVTM, CDR2 ANQGSEA. V lost 3 bases to trimming and J lost 0 bases, with 16 bases between them. The CDR3 length is 16 residues. The CDR3 protein is CSVENSGRGSTDTQYF. The CDR3 DNA is TGCAGCGTTGAGAATTCCGGGCGGGGCAGCACAGATACGCAGTATTTT.

The table lists this clone with a few counts. The chain recombines TRBV29-1 with TRBJ1-2, with 7 bases that match TRBD1. Germline V gene lookup returns CDR1 SQVTM and CDR2 ANQGSEA. The CDR3 is 11 amino acids. V was clipped by 3 bases and J by 6 bases; unmatched bases: 1. The CDR3 coding sequence is TGCAGCGTTGAGACAGGGCATGGCTACACCTTC. Amino acid sequence: CSVETGHGYTF. Combining the CDR3 with reference TRBV29-1 and TRBJ1-2 gives the whole variable domain SAVISQKPSRDICQRGTSLTIQCQVDSQVTMMFWYRQQPGQSLTLIATANQGSEATYESGFVIDKFPISRPNLTFSTLTVSNMSPEDSSIYLCSVETGHGYTFGSGTRLTVV.

The J gene is TRBJ2-7, the V gene TRBV27; 11 nucleotides agree with TRBD2. Germline V CDR1 and CDR2: MNHEY, SMNVEV (reference sequence). V trimming: 3 bases; J trimming: 4 bases; junction bases outside the gene matches: 5. There are 15 residues in the CDR3. CDR3 region: CASSFSLAGEYEQYF. The CDR3 region has the DNA TGTGCCAGCAGTTTCTCACTAGCGGGGGAGTACGAGCAGTACTTC.